The T cell receptor beta chain under discussion was sequenced for a study of OX40 agonist ivuxolimab in advanced cancers. The overall study: Those treated in dose escalation had hepatocellular carcinoma, melanoma, renal cell cancer or head and neck cancer. Having had anti-PD-1, anti-PD-L1 or anti-CTLA-4 therapy before was allowed, and over 35% had some.

TCRdb's table, derived via immunoSEQ multiplex PCR, lists solely in-frame clones and lacks some. The sample has more than 45,000 clones, approximately 90% seen once. The V gene's germline CDR1 is MDHEN and CDR2 SYDVKM. The CDR3 has 14 residues. V gave up 6 bases and J gave up 10 bases; unmatched junction bases: 12. With autoimmune disease history or systemic immunosuppression, patients were excluded. This clone was found once. This TCR was sampled from an adult with an advanced solid tumor such as melanoma, head and neck, liver or kidney cancer. The source was CD4+ or CD8+ T cells sorted from blood, collected in a trial of the OX40 agonist ivuxolimab. This chain links TRBV28 with TRBJ2-5; TRBD1 agrees at 9 bases. The CDR3 reads CASRNRGQVLGQYF. In DNA form, the CDR3 reads TGTGCCAGCAGAAACAGGGGGCAGGTTCTAGGCCAGTACTTC.